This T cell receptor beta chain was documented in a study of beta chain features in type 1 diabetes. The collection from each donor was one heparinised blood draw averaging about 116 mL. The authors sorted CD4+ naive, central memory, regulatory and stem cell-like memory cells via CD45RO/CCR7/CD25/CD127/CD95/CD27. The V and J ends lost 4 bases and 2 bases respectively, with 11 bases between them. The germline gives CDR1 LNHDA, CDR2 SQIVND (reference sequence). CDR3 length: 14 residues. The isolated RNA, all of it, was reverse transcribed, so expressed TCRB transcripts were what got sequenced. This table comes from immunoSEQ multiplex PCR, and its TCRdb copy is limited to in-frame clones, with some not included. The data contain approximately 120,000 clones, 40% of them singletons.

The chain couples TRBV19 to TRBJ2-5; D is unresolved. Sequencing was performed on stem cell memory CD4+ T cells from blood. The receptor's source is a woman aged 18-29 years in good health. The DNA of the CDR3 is TGTGCCAGTAGTAGCCCAGCACAGCAAGAGACCCAGTACTTC. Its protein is CASSSPAQQETQYF.